This T cell receptor (beta chain) was documented in a study of monozygotic twins with inflammatory bowel disease. Per the germline V gene, CDR1 is SGHTA and CDR2 is FQGNSA. The CDR3 is 17 amino acids. UMIs bearing a 6-nucleotide sample barcode were added through template switching. TCRdb reprocessed the 5' RACE reads, with one entry per CDR3 protein and no DNA. This repertoire includes under 130,000 distinct CDR3 sequences. The sequencing input was blood. This sequence was found in a human donor with ulcerative colitis or Crohn's disease, or a healthy co-twin of an affected twin (not recorded which). The chain is built from TRBV7-2 and TRBJ1-1. The CDR3 sequence is CASSPTLPIRINTEAFF.